Detailed here is one T cell receptor (beta chain). The data are from a study of blood T cell repertoires in COVID-19. From germline, CDR1 is SEHNR and CDR2 FQNEAQ (reference sequence). This CDR3 has 13 amino acids. The V and J ends lost 5 bases and 7 bases respectively, with 11 bases between them. Clones were read by immunoSEQ multiplex PCR, and TCRdb kept only the in-frame ones, dropping some. The table lists approximately 70,000 clones, approximately 89% of them singletons. The source is a woman aged 80 or older with active or convalescent COVID-19. The chain joins TRBV7-9 to TRBJ2-2; perhaps TRBD2 as D (5 bases). The specimen sequenced was peripheral blood. The chain's CDR3 is CASSPKRIGELFF. In DNA, the CDR3 is TGTGCCAGCAGCCCCAAGCGGATCGGGGAGCTGTTTTTT. The whole variable domain, filled in from reference TRBV7-9 and TRBJ2-2, reads DTGVSQNPRHKITKRGQNVTFRCDPISEHNRLYWYRQTLGQGPEFLTYFQNEAQLEKSRLLSDRFSAERPKGSFSTLEIQRTEQGDSAMYLCASSPKRIGELFFGEGSRLTVL.